The 19 T cell receptor beta chains below were found in one sample sequenced in a study of cytomegalovirus exposure and HLA in healthy donors. Primers: 60 Vbeta forward and 13 Jbeta reverse. The data were produced by immunoSEQ multiplex PCR, yet TCRdb's version contains in-frame clones alone and is incomplete. This table has about 160,000 clones, under 90% appearing once. Material: PBMCs. The receptors originated from a male donor in good health and CMV-seronegative.

The rearrangement links TRBV6-1 to TRBJ1-2, with D perhaps TRBD1 (5 bases). Germline CDR1 reads MNHNS; CDR2 reads SASEGT. Trimming left V 7 bases short and J 4 bases short, with 19 bases between. The CDR3 extends over 15 amino acids. This chain's CDR3 is CASTLHSQGPYGYTF. The DNA for the CDR3 is TGTGCCAGCACGCTTCATAGCCAGGGTCCCTATGGCTACACCTTC.

The rearrangement joins TRBV7-9 to TRBJ2-7; TRBD1 might be the D (6 bases). The CDR3 has 12 amino acids. The V end was cut by 4 bases, the J end by 7 bases, with 11 bases between. Germline V CDR1 and CDR2: SEHNR, FQNEAQ (reference sequence). The CDR3 bases are TGTGCCAGCAGCTCTCTAGGGACAGAGCAGTACTTC. It codes for CASSSLGTEQYF.

The chain joins TRBV5-1 to TRBJ1-2, with 7 bases identical to TRBD1. The CDR3 extends over 16 amino acids. CDR1 and CDR2 from the germline V gene are SGHRS and YFSETQ. J lost 2 bases, V lost 0 bases, and 7 bases had no gene match. The CDR3 loop reads CASSLALDRPNYGYTF. DNA of the CDR3: TGCGCCAGCAGCTTGGCCCTGGACAGGCCGAACTATGGCTACACCTTC.

The chain is built from TRBV11-3 and TRBJ2-2, with a tentative D call TRBD2 (5 bases). Germline V gene lookup returns CDR1 SGHNT and CDR2 YENEEA. Trimming removed 1 base from V and 3 bases from J, with 6 bases in between. The CDR3 length is 14 residues. The CDR3 sequence is CASSLGGYTGELFF. DNA for the CDR3: TGTGCCAGCAGCTTAGGAGGGTACACCGGGGAGCTGTTTTTT.

The chain employs TRBV12-5 and TRBJ1-1; D unclear. The V gene's germline CDR1 is LGHNT and CDR2 FRNRAP. This CDR3 region has 14 residues. Trimming shortened V by 6 bases and J by 5 bases, and 16 bases separated the two germline ends. CDR3 in DNA: TGTGCTAGTGGCTTACTAGAATCGGGTACTGAAGCTTTCTTT. It encodes CASGLLESGTEAFF.

The chain employs TRBV28 and TRBJ2-1; D is undetermined. The CDR3 totals 12 residues. V was shortened by 5 bases and J by 4 bases, with 6 bases between the two germline ends. The V gene's germline CDR1 is MDHEN and CDR2 SYDVKM. Here the CDR3 reads CASSLLYNEQFF. The DNA for the CDR3 is TGTGCCAGCAGTCTCTTATACAATGAGCAGTTCTTC.

V usage is TRBV25-1 and J usage is TRBJ1-2, with a tentative D call TRBD1 (5 bases). The CDR3 runs 14 residues. Germline CDR1 reads MGHDK; CDR2 reads SYGVNS. The germline V and J ends were trimmed by 2 bases and 9 bases, with 16 bases remaining between them. The CDR3 here is CASSEGEGTASYTF. As DNA, the CDR3 is TGTGCCAGCAGTGAAGGGGAGGGGACGGCCAGCTACACCTTC.

The chain joins TRBV5-6 to TRBJ2-1, with 9 bases matching TRBD2. Germline V lookup: CDR1 SGHDT, CDR2 YYEEEE. J was trimmed by 3 bases and V by 4 bases; bases with no gene match: 8. The CDR3 is made up of 16 amino acids. The CDR3 loop reads CASSERTSDDYNEQFF. The CDR3 DNA sequence: TGTGCCAGCAGCGAAAGGACTAGCGACGACTACAATGAGCAGTTCTTC.

This chain joins TRBV6-5 and TRBJ2-2; unclear D gene. Germline V gene data show CDR1 as MNHEY and CDR2 as SVGAGI. V was cut by 7 bases and J by 6 bases, with 12 bases left in between. The CDR3 extends over 13 amino acids. CDR3 loop: CASNDRVAGELFF. Written as DNA, the CDR3 is TGTGCCAGCAATGACCGGGTAGCCGGGGAGCTGTTTTTT.

The chain carries TRBV28 and TRBJ2-1; 8 nucleotides line up with TRBD2. In germline, CDR1 is MDHEN, CDR2 SYDVKM. The CDR3 has 15 residues. The J segment lost 9 bases and the V segment lost 4 bases, leaving 11 bases of the junction unmatched. The CDR3 DNA follows: TGTGCCAGCAGTTCCTTCCCCGCTCTAGCGGGTGAGCAGTTCTTC. Translated: CASSSFPALAGEQFF.

The chain carries TRBV7-2 and TRBJ1-5; D may be TRBD1 (6 bases). Germline CDR1 is SGHTA and CDR2 is FQGNSA. V was shortened by 5 bases and J by 0 bases, with 8 bases between the two germline ends. The CDR3 has 14 residues. The DNA for the CDR3 is TGTGCCAGCAGCAGGACAGATAGCAATCAGCCCCAGCATTTT. Its protein is CASSRTDSNQPQHF.

The rearrangement uses TRBV6-5 and TRBJ1-1; D ambiguous. This CDR3 spans 13 amino acids. Germline V lookup: CDR1 MNHEY, CDR2 SVGAGI. V lost 2 bases to trimming and J lost 4 bases, with 8 bases between them. The CDR3 nucleotides read TGTGCCAGCAGTTACGGCGGAGGCACTGAAGCTTTCTTT. Translation: CASSYGGGTEAFF.

This chain joins TRBV30 and TRBJ1-5; TRBD1 is a possible D gene (5 bases). CDR3 length: 13 residues. The germline V gene has CDR1 GTSNPN and CDR2 SVGIG (reference sequence). CDR3 loop: CASGGGVGQPQHF. CDR3 nucleotides: TGTGCTAGTGGGGGAGGGGTTGGTCAGCCCCAGCATTTT. Using reference TRBV30 and TRBJ1-5 for the parts outside the CDR3, the full variable domain is SQTIHQWPATLVQPVGSPLSLECTVEGTSNPNLYWYRQAAGRGLQLLFYSVGIGQISSEVPQNLSASRPQDRQFILSSKKLLLSDSGFYLCASGGGVGQPQHFGDGTRLSIL.

The chain combines TRBV5-4 with TRBJ2-4, with 12 bases fitting TRBD2. The CDR3 totals 16 residues. Germline trimming cut 0 bases from V and 9 bases from J; bases unmatched to any gene: 7. The germline V gene encodes CDR1 SGHNT and CDR2 YYREEE (reference sequence). The CDR3 DNA reads TGTGCCAGCAGCTTGGGGGCTAGCGGGAGGGCCGGCATTCAGTACTTC. This sequence encodes CASSLGASGRAGIQYF.

The chain recombines TRBV2 with TRBJ2-1; 7 nucleotides agree with TRBD2. Germline CDR1 SNHLY, CDR2 FYNNEI. With 7 bases clipped from V and 3 bases from J, the junction kept 0 bases outside the gene matches. The CDR3 runs 12 residues. The CDR3 sequence: CASKRDYNEQFF. The CDR3 bases are TGTGCCAGCAAGCGGGACTACAATGAGCAGTTCTTC. The entire variable domain, with the rest obtained from reference TRBV2 and TRBJ2-1, is as follows: EPEVTQTPSHQVTQMGQEVILRCVPISNHLYFYWYRQILGQKVEFLVSFYNNEISEKSEIFDDQFSVERPDGSNFTLKIRSTKLEDSAMYFCASKRDYNEQFFGPGTRLTVL.

The J gene is TRBJ1-2, the V gene TRBV4-1; tentatively, D is TRBD1 (6 bases). Germline loops: CDR1 MGHRA, CDR2 YSYEKL. V was clipped by 4 bases and J by 4 bases, with 16 bases between them. The CDR3 loop spans 15 amino acids. CDR3: CASSLRQEPSYGYTF. CDR3 bases: TGCGCCAGCAGCCTAAGACAGGAACCATCCTATGGCTACACCTTC.

The genes are TRBV21-1 and TRBJ1-1; the table gives TRBD1 as D, unverified against the DNA. TRBV21-1 is deemed a pseudogene. This CDR3 is 16 amino acids long. The CDR3, as DNA: TGTGCCAGCAGCAAAGTAGGGGGCGCAGGGAACACTGAAGCTTTCTTT. Translating gives CASSKVGGAGNTEAFF.

This chain joins TRBV28 and TRBJ1-5, with TRBD1 matching over 7 bases. Germline values: CDR1 MDHEN, CDR2 SYDVKM. Unmatched junction bases numbered 8, after V lost 7 bases and J lost 5 bases. There are 14 residues in the CDR3. The CDR3 sequence: CASNLGQRYQPQHF. In DNA, the CDR3 is TGTGCCAGCAACTTGGGACAGCGGTATCAGCCCCAGCATTTT.

The sample holds a few counts of this clone. The rearrangement joins TRBV6-5 to TRBJ1-1; no clear D gene. The V gene lost 5 bases and the J gene lost 3 bases, with 13 bases spanning the gap. Germline assignment: CDR1 MNHEY and CDR2 SVGAGI. The CDR3 totals 14 residues. CDR3 nucleotides: TGTGCCAGCAGTCTCCGAGGGCTCGACACTGAAGCTTTCTTT. Its protein is CASSLRGLDTEAFF.